This T cell receptor beta chain was sequenced in a study of glioma-infiltrating T cells after dendritic cell vaccination. Study in general: Dendritic cell vaccine was injected intradermally three times, biweekly.

The ends were cut back, 2 bases at V and 6 bases at J, with 10 bases in the middle. Germline V CDR1 and CDR2: KGHSH, LQKENI. This CDR3 comprises 13 residues. Sequenced by immunoSEQ multiplex PCR; TCRdb stores in-frame clones only, minus some. The sample includes tens of thousands of clones, 85% of them seen just once. This sample's time point: after dendritic cell vaccination, including at tumor progression/relapse. The receptor was derived from a human donor with glioblastoma. The sequences come from blood, collected after dendritic cell vaccination. This chain connects TRBV18 to TRBJ1-2; TRBD1 might be the D (6 bases). The CDR3 here is CASSPEGDDGYTF. The DNA for the CDR3 is TGTGCCAGCTCACCAGAGGGGGACGATGGCTACACCTTC. Full variable domain (missing parts from reference TRBV18 and TRBJ1-2): NAGVMQNPRHLVRRRGQEARLRCSPMKGHSHVYWYRQLPEEGLKFMVYLQKENIIDESGMPKERFSAEFPKEGPSILRIQQVVRGDSAAYFCASSPEGDDGYTFGSGTRLTVV.